This T cell receptor beta chain was documented in a study of blood T cell repertoires in COVID-19. Across the whole study: T cells, B-cell-depleted T cells, or PBMCs provided the cDNA or gDNA that served as material.

The table came from immunoSEQ multiplex PCR; TCRdb's copy has only in-frame clones and leaves some out. The data contain under 500,000 clones, 87% of them singletons. Germline CDR1 is SGHAT and CDR2 is FQNNGV. The CDR3 is 14 residues long. Trimming stripped 3 bases from V and 3 bases from J, with 12 bases between. This TCR came from a woman aged 18 to 35 with acute COVID-19. Sample: PBMCs or T cells enriched from blood (not recorded which). V and J are TRBV11-2 and TRBJ2-7; D perhaps matches TRBD1 (7 bases). The chain's CDR3 is CASSFPGGSYEQYF. The CDR3 nucleotides are TGTGCCAGCAGCTTCCCAGGGGGGAGCTACGAGCAGTACTTC. Combining the CDR3 with reference TRBV11-2 and TRBJ2-7 gives the whole variable domain EAGVAQSPRYKIIEKRQSVAFWCNPISGHATLYWYQQILGQGPKLLIQFQNNGVVDDSQLPKDRFSAERLKGVDSTLKIQPAKLEDSAVYLCASSFPGGSYEQYFGPGTRLTVT.